This TCR beta chain originates from a study of T-cell reconstitution after alpha-beta-depleted transplantation in children. Study-level results: The high TCRbeta diversity at day 60 in some patients came from surviving recipient T cells and thymic progenitors. Two months or so post-transplant, alpha-beta T cells reportedly derived from several hundred expanded graft clones. Fresh T-cell production supplied most of the T-cell counts and diversity seen one year after transplant.

A library of TCRbeta sequences, prepared with unique molecular identifiers, was generated. TCRdb redid the calling of the PCR reads with MiXCR, one entry per CDR3 protein. The table lists about 980,000 distinct CDR3 sequences, roughly 29% of them singletons. This CDR3 region has 14 residues. Germline values: CDR1 MNHNS, CDR2 SASEGT. With 3 bases removed from V and 4 bases from J, the gap between germline ends came to 12 bases. Regarding this clonotype: The antigen remains undetermined.

The chain has TRBV6-1 and TRBJ1-1; D not resolved. The material sequenced was PBMCs, mostly from graft donor cells, taken 360 days after TCRalphabeta/CD19-depleted stem cell transplant. The source of this sequence is a boy under three years old who had a stem cell transplant for SCID, so the T cells may come from the graft donor. The DNA for the CDR3 is TGTGCCAGCAGTGATAGTAGCTGGGGCACTGAAGCTTTCTTT. Encoded protein: CASSDSSWGTEAFF.